This TCR beta chain was identified during a study of T cell responses to AZD1222 COVID-19 vaccine (dated by TCRdb to 2020 to 2022). For the wider study: Because spike-specific TCR depth and breadth did not differ between the two schedules, AZD1222 recipients who got a second dose at roughly 4 weeks were pooled with those who got a second dose at roughly 12 weeks. TCR sequencing covered about 230 trial participants: about 210 given two doses of AZD1222 and 26 given two doses of MenACWY control vaccine. Trial participants were enrolled by age into 18-55, 56-69 and 70-plus year subgroups, with 148, 28 and 57 TCR-sequenced participants respectively. Overall study results and their limits: Spike-specific TCR breadth and depth rose significantly after two AZD1222 doses compared with day 0 and with MenACWY recipients. In the small 56-69-year group, the increase in depth fell short of significance, most likely because of low power. Nearly half of unique spike-specific TCRs reportedly recognized epitopes outside regions mutated in the B.1.351 and B.1.1.7 variants. Because no day 14 peak-response samples were available, the repertoires could be characterized only after the peak T cell response. Participants were mostly white British and included more females than males, and it was suggested by the authors that clonal diversity may have been underestimated. Conclusions about previously exposed vaccinees are limited because only six or seven AZD1222 recipients were SARS-CoV-2 seropositive at baseline. Vaccine-associated CD4 TCRs spanned the whole spike protein, with dominant responses in regions 160-218 and 743-854.

V is clipped by 1 base and J by 4 bases, and the sequence between their germline boundaries is 3 bases long. The CDR3 has 12 amino acids, counting the end cysteine and phenylalanine. Only the CDR3 portion is preserved as DNA: 36 bases, with reading frame beginning at the first base. The CDR3 regions of human TCRbeta chains were subjected to immunosequencing. On the authors' methods: TCRs in the repertoires were compared against a reference library of SARS-CoV-2-specific TCRs that had been generated with the MIRA antigen-specificity platform. Breadth meant the fraction of unique TCRs that were SARS-CoV-2-associated, whereas depth meant the fraction of total T cells that were SARS-CoV-2-associated. Each spike-specific TCR was assigned to its reactive spike region and to a CD4 or CD8 class using the MIRA data. Log10-transformed breadth and depth values were compared by one-way ANOVA with Sidak's multiple comparisons tests. Held by TCRdb, this immuneACCESS table contains in-frame sequences only and omits some clones. Under half of the omission traces to an unresolved V gene where checked; the cause of the rest is unknown. V, J and clone size derive from that table, while D and trimming were established from the DNA sequence. Recorded for this sample are tens of thousands of clones; around 84% of them occurred a single time. Of the sample, about an eighth falls within the top ten clones.

The time point label, read with the paper, signifies: baseline before first vaccination. The vaccinee samples were drawn from two UK trials, COV001 and COV002, one of which was a single-blind randomized controlled phase 2/3 trial testing AZD1222 (ChAdOx1 nCoV-19) in healthy adults. For TCRbeta chain sequencing, PBMC samples were collected from trial participants at day 0 and at day 28 after the second dose. A word on this clone: Its antigen target is currently unknown. There are no base qualities to consult, and no much larger clone falls within one base.

The origin of this receptor is an adult in good health. The sequencing used peripheral blood, collected on day 0 of AZD1222 vaccination. This receptor chain uses TRBV12-3 or TRBV12-4 and TRBJ2-3; confidence is insufficient to name the D gene. The CDR3 protein: CASSLGADTQYF. Here is the DNA: TGTGCCAGCAGTTTAGGCGCAGATACGCAGTATTTT.